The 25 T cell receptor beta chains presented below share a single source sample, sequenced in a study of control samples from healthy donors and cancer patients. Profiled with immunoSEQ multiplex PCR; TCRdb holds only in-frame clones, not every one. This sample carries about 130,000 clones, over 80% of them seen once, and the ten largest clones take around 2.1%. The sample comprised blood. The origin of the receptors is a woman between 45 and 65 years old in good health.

The CDR3 nucleotides read TGTGCCAGCAGCCCCTCCGGGACTGGAGACACAGATACGCAGTATTTT. Its protein is CASSPSGTGDTDTQYF. The rearrangement links TRBV3-1 (or the pseudogene TRBV3-2) to TRBJ2-3, with TRBD2 as a possible D gene (6 bases). CDR1 and CDR2 from the germline V gene are LGHDT and YNNKEL (reference sequence). The CDR3 extends over 16 amino acids. V lost 4 bases to trimming and J lost 2 bases, with 16 bases between them.

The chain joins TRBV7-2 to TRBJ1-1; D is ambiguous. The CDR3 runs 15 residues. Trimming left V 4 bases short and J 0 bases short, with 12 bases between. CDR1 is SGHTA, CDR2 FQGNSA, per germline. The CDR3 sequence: CASSSSGQVNTEAFF. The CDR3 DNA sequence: TGTGCCAGCAGCTCTAGTGGGCAGGTGAACACTGAAGCTTTCTTT.

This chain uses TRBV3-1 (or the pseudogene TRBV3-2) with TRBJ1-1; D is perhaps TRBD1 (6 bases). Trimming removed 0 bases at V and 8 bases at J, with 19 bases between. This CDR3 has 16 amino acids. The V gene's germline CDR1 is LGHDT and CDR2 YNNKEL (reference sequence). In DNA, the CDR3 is TGTGCCAGCAGCCAAGACGGGGGGCTCCCAAGTACGGAAGCTTTCTTT. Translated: CASSQDGGLPSTEAFF.

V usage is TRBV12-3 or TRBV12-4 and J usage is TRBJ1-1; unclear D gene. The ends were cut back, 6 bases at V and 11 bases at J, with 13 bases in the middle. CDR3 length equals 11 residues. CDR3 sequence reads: CASSRSTAAFF. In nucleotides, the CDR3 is TGTGCCAGCAGCCGGTCCACGGCGGCTTTCTTT.

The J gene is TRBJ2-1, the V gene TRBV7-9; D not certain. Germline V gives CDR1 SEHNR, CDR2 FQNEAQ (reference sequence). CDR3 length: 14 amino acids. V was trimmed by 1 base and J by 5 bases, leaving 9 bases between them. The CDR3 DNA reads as TGTGCCAGCAGCTTAGAGGGTAGACACAATGAGCAGTTCTTC. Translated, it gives CASSLEGRHNEQFF.

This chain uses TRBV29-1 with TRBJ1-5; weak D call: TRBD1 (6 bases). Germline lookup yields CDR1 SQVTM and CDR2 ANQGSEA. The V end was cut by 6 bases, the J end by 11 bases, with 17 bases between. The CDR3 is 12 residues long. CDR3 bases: TGCAGCGTCGCTGAACAGGGTAAGGCCCAGCATTTT. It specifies CSVAEQGKAQHF. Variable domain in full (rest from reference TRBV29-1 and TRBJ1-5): SAVISQKPSRDICQRGTSLTIQCQVDSQVTMMFWYRQQPGQSLTLIATANQGSEATYESGFVIDKFPISRPNLTFSTLTVSNMSPEDSSIYLCSVAEQGKAQHFGDGTRLSIL.

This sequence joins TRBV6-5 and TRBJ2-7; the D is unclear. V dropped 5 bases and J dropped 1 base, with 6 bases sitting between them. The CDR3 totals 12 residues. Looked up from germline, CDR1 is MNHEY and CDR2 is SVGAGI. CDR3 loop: CASSPWSYEQYF. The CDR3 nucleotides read TGTGCCAGCAGTCCCTGGTCCTACGAGCAGTACTTC.

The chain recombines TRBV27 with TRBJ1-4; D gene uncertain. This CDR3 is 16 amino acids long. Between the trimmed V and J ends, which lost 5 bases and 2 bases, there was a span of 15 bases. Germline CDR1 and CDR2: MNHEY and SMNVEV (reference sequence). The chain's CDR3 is CASSLTLGFTNEKLFF. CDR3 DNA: TGTGCCAGCAGTCTAACCTTAGGGTTTACTAATGAAAAACTGTTTTTT.

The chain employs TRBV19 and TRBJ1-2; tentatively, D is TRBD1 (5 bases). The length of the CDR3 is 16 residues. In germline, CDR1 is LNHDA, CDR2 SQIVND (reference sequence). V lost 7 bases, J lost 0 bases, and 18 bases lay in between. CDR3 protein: CASTHRGGQANYGYTF. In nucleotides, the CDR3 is TGTGCCAGTACCCACCGGGGGGGTCAAGCTAACTATGGCTACACCTTC.

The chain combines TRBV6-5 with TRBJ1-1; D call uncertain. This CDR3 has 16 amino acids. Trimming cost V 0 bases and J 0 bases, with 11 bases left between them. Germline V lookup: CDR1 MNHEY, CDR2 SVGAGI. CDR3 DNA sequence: TGTGCCAGCAGTTACTCGAATACAATTATGAACACTGAAGCTTTCTTT. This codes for CASSYSNTIMNTEAFF.

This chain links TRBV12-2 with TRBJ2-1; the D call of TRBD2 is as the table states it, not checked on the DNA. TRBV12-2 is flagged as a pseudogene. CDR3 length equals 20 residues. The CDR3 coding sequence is TGTGCAAGTCGCTTCGCTCCAGAGATGAGACTAGCGGTACAGTACAATGAGCAGTTCTTC. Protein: CASRFAPEMRLAVQYNEQFF.

This CDR3 is CASSSLNTGELFF. Here the CDR3 DNA reads TGTGCCAGCAGCTCACTGAACACCGGGGAGCTGTTTTTT. This rearrangement joins TRBV7-9 to TRBJ2-2, with D unclear. In germline, CDR1 is SEHNR, CDR2 FQNEAQ (reference sequence). This CDR3 has 13 amino acids. Trimming left V 4 bases short and J 1 base short, with 4 bases between.

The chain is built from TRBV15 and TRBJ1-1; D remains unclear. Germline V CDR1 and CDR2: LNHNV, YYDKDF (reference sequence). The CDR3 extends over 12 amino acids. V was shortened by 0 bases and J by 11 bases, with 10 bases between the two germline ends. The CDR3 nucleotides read TGTGCCACCAGCAGAGATAGGGTCGAGGCTTTCTTT. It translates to CATSRDRVEAFF.

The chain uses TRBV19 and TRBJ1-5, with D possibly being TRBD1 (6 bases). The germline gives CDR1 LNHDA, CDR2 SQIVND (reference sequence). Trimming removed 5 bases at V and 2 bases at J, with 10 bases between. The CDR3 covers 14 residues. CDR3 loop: CASSVQGGNQPQHF. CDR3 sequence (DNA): TGTGCCAGTAGTGTACAGGGTGGCAATCAGCCCCAGCATTTT.

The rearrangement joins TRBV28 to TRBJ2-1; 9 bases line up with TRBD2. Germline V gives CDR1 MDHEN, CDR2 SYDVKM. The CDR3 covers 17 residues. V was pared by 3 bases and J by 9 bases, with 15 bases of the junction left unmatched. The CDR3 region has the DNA TGTGCCAGCAGTTTGGCTAGCGGGAACCTCAGGGGCGGTGAGCAGTTCTTC. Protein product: CASSLASGNLRGGEQFF. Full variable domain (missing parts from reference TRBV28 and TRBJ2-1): DVKVTQSSRYLVKRTGEKVFLECVQDMDHENMFWYRQDPGLGLRLIYFSYDVKMKEKGDIPEGYSVSREKKERFSLILESASTNQTSMYLCASSLASGNLRGGEQFFGPGTRLTVL.

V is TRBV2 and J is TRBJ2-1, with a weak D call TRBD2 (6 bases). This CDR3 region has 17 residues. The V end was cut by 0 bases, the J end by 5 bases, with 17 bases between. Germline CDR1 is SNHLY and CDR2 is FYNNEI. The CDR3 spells CASSEASPWEEHNEQFF. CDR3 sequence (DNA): TGTGCCAGCAGTGAAGCCAGCCCCTGGGAGGAGCACAATGAGCAGTTCTTC.

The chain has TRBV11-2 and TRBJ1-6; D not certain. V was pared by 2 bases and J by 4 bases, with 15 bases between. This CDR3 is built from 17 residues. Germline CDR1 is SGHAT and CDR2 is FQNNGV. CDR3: CASSLLMGSLYNSPLHF. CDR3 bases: TGTGCCAGCAGCTTACTGATGGGATCTCTATATAATTCACCCCTCCACTTT.

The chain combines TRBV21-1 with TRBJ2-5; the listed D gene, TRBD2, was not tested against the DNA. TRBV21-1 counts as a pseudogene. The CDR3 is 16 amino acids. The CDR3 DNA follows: TGTGCCAGAACTTGTCTCTCTCGGGGTGCCCAAGAGACCCAGTACTTC. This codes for CARTCLSRGAQETQYF.

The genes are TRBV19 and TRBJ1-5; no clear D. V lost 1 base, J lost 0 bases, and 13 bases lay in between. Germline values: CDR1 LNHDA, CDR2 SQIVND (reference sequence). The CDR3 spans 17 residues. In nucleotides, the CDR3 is TGTGCCAGTAGTATAGGGCAGGTAACTTATAGCAATCAGCCCCAGCATTTT. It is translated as CASSIGQVTYSNQPQHF.

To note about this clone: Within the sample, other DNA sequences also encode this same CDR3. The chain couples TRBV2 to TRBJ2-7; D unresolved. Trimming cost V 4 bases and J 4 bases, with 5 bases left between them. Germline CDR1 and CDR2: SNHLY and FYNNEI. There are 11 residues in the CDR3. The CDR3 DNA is TGTGCCAGCAGTGTAGGGTACGAGCAGTACTTC. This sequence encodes CASSVGYEQYF.

The DNA of the CDR3 is TGTGCCAGCAGTCGGCGGGACACTGAAGCTTTCTTT. This encodes CASSRRDTEAFF. The chain recombines TRBV12-3 or TRBV12-4 with TRBJ1-1; no clear D gene. This CDR3 comprises 12 residues. V was trimmed by 5 bases and J by 3 bases, leaving 7 bases between them.

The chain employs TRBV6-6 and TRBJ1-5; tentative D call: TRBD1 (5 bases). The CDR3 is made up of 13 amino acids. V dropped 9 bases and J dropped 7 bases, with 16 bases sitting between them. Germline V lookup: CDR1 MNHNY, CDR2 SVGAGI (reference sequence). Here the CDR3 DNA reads TGTGCCAGTCAACTCGTGAAGGGGCAGCCCCAGCATTTT. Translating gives CASQLVKGQPQHF.

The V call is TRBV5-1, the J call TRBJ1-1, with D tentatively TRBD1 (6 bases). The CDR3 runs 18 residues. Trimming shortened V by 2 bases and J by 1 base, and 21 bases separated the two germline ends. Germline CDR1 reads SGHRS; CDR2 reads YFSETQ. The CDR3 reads CASSFGTTDSLRNTEAFF. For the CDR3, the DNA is TGCGCCAGCAGCTTTGGGACAACGGACAGTCTTAGGAACACTGAAGCTTTCTTT.

The CDR3 sequence: CASSTFRTSGIQETQYF. In DNA form, the CDR3 reads TGTGCCAGCAGTACCTTTAGGACTAGCGGCATCCAAGAGACCCAGTACTTC. This chain connects TRBV28 to TRBJ2-5; the match to TRBD2 covers 10 bases. The V gene end was trimmed by 5 bases and the J gene end by 1 base; junction bases not matched to a gene: 10. Per the germline V gene, CDR1 is MDHEN and CDR2 is SYDVKM. The CDR3 consists of 17 residues.

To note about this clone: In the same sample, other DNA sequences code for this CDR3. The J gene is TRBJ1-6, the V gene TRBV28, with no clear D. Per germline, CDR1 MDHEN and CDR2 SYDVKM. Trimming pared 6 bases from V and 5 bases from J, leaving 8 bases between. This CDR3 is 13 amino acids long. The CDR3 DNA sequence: TGTGCCAGCAGGGAGACCAATAATTCACCCCTCCACTTT. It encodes CASRETNNSPLHF.